This T cell receptor beta chain was recorded in a study of blood T cell repertoires in COVID-19. The data were produced by immunoSEQ multiplex PCR, yet TCRdb's version contains in-frame clones alone and is incomplete. The sample consists of 85,000 to 120,000 clones, more than 85% of them appearing once. The CDR3 is made up of 12 amino acids. The germline V and J ends were trimmed by 5 bases and 5 bases, with 12 bases remaining between them. Germline CDR1 reads GTSNPN; CDR2 reads SVGIG (reference sequence). Sample: peripheral blood. The J gene is TRBJ1-1, the V gene TRBV30, with D possibly being TRBD1 (6 bases). This receptor was obtained from a man aged 18 to 30 with acute or convalescent COVID-19. The CDR3 bases are TGTGCCTGGTTGGTTAGGGGGACTGAAGCTTTCTTT. It codes for CAWLVRGTEAFF.